A selection of T cell receptor beta chains follows, all from one sample in a study of T cell responses to AZD1222 COVID-19 vaccine. Sequenced by immunoSEQ multiplex PCR; TCRdb stores in-frame clones only, minus some. The profile shows 95,000 to 150,000 clones, roughly 90% of them singletons. The sample in question was peripheral blood, obtained 28 days after the second AZD1222 dose. The origin of the receptors is an adult who received the AZD1222 COVID-19 vaccine. The CDR3 runs from the conserved cysteine through the conserved F or W. The D gene is left open where the match is weak. Where a row states a size, it is once, few, many or the class of an expanded clone; other rows omit it.

clone_size | j_call | v_call | d_call | cdr3_aa | cdr3_nt
NA | TRBJ2-7 | TRBV6-5 | NA | CASSIRYPPGDEQYF | TGTGCCAGCAGTATACGGTACCCACCTGGGGACGAGCAGTACTTC
NA | TRBJ1-6 | TRBV27 | NA | CASRSHSAGNNSPLHF | TGTGCCAGCAGAAGCCACTCGGCAGGGAACAATTCACCCCTCCACTTT
NA | TRBJ2-2 | TRBV24-1 | NA | CATSDFRGSDTGELFF | TGTGCCACCAGTGATTTCCGGGGTTCGGACACCGGGGAGCTGTTTTTT
NA | TRBJ2-1 | TRBV11-3 | NA | CASSSGTSNEQFF | TGTGCCAGCAGCTCAGGGACTTCCAATGAGCAGTTCTTC
NA | TRBJ2-6 | TRBV6-4 | NA | CASSEGPGANVLTF | TGTGCCAGCAGTGAGGGGCCGGGGGCCAACGTCCTGACTTTC
NA | TRBJ2-5 | TRBV15 | NA | CATSRDLRGTQYF | TGTGCCACCAGCAGAGATCTCCGGGGAACCCAGTACTTC
NA | TRBJ2-6 | TRBV7-9 | TRBD2 | CASRGREDSGANVLTF | TGTGCCAGCAGGGGACGGGAGGACTCTGGGGCCAACGTCCTGACTTTC
few | TRBJ1-1 | TRBV18 | NA | CASSPPGQVEAFF | TGTGCCAGCTCACCACCGGGGCAGGTCGAAGCTTTCTTT
NA | TRBJ2-3 | TRBV5-4 | TRBD1 | CASSPGQGVVTDTQYF | TGTGCCAGCAGCCCCGGACAGGGTGTGGTTACAGATACGCAGTATTTT
NA | TRBJ1-1 | TRBV7-2 | NA | CASSFVRNTEAFF | TGTGCCAGCAGCTTCGTTAGGAACACTGAAGCTTTCTTT
NA | TRBJ1-1 | TRBV2 | NA | CASRPGPMNTEAFF | TGTGCCAGCAGACCGGGACCCATGAACACTGAAGCTTTCTTT
NA | TRBJ2-1 | TRBV19 | TRBD2 | CASSSGTSGSYNEQFF | TGTGCCAGTAGTTCCGGGACTAGCGGATCCTACAATGAGCAGTTCTTC
once | TRBJ1-5 | TRBV11-2 | NA | CASSLVLYQPQHF | TGTGCCAGCAGCTTAGTGTTGTATCAGCCCCAGCATTTT
NA | TRBJ2-5 | TRBV12-3/TRBV12-4 | NA | CASSHGTQETQYF | TGTGCCAGCAGTCACGGGACTCAAGAGACCCAGTACTTC
NA | TRBJ2-6 | TRBV18 | TRBD2 | CASSPSGGSGANVLTF | TGTGCCAGCTCACCATCGGGGGGCTCTGGGGCCAACGTCCTGACTTTC
NA | TRBJ2-7 | TRBV6-5 | NA | CASTPGDNSYEQYF | TGTGCCAGCACCCCCGGGGACAACTCCTACGAGCAGTACTTC
NA | TRBJ2-2 | TRBV29-1 | NA | CSVEEGSAGELFF | TGCAGCGTTGAAGAGGGGTCTGCCGGGGAGCTGTTTTTT
NA | TRBJ1-3 | TRBV6-2/TRBV6-3 | TRBD1 | CASSYVPGQVVAGNTIYF | TGTGCCAGCAGTTACGTCCCGGGACAGGTAGTGGCTGGAAACACCATATATTTT
NA | TRBJ2-7 | TRBV21-1 | NA | CASRFRRGGGQYEQYF | TGTGCCAGCAGGTTCCGGCGGGGTGGTGGGCAATACGAGCAGTACTTC
NA | TRBJ2-7 | TRBV2 | TRBD2 | CASGTSGRALEQYF | TGTGCCAGCGGGACTAGCGGGAGGGCCCTCGAGCAGTACTTC
NA | TRBJ1-1 | TRBV2 | NA | CATGVGNTEAFF | TGTGCCACAGGGGTGGGCAACACTGAAGCTTTCTTT
NA | TRBJ2-3 | TRBV20-1 | NA | CSASTSTDTQYF | TGCAGTGCTAGTACTAGCACAGATACGCAGTATTTT
NA | TRBJ1-6 | TRBV3-1/TRBV3-2 | TRBD1 | CASSRDRGQSPLHF | TGTGCCAGCAGCCGGGACAGGGGGCAATCACCCCTCCACTTT
NA | TRBJ1-2 | TRBV2 | NA | CASSSNYGYTF | TGTGCCAGCTCTAGTAACTATGGCTACACCTTC